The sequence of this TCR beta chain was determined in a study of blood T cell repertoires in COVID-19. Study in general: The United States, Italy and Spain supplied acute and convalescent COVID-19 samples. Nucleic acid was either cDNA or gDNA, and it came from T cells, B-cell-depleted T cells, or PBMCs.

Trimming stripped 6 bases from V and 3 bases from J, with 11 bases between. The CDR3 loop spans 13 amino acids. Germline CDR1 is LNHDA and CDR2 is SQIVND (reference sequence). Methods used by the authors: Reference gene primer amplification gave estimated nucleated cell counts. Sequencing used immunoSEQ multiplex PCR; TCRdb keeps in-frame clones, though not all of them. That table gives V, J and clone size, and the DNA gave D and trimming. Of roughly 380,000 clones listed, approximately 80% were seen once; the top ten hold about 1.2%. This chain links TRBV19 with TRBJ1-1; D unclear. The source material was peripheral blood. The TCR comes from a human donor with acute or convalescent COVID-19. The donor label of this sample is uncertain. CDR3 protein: CASSLTGDTEAFF. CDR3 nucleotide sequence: TGTGCCAGTAGCCTAACTGGAGACACTGAAGCTTTCTTT.